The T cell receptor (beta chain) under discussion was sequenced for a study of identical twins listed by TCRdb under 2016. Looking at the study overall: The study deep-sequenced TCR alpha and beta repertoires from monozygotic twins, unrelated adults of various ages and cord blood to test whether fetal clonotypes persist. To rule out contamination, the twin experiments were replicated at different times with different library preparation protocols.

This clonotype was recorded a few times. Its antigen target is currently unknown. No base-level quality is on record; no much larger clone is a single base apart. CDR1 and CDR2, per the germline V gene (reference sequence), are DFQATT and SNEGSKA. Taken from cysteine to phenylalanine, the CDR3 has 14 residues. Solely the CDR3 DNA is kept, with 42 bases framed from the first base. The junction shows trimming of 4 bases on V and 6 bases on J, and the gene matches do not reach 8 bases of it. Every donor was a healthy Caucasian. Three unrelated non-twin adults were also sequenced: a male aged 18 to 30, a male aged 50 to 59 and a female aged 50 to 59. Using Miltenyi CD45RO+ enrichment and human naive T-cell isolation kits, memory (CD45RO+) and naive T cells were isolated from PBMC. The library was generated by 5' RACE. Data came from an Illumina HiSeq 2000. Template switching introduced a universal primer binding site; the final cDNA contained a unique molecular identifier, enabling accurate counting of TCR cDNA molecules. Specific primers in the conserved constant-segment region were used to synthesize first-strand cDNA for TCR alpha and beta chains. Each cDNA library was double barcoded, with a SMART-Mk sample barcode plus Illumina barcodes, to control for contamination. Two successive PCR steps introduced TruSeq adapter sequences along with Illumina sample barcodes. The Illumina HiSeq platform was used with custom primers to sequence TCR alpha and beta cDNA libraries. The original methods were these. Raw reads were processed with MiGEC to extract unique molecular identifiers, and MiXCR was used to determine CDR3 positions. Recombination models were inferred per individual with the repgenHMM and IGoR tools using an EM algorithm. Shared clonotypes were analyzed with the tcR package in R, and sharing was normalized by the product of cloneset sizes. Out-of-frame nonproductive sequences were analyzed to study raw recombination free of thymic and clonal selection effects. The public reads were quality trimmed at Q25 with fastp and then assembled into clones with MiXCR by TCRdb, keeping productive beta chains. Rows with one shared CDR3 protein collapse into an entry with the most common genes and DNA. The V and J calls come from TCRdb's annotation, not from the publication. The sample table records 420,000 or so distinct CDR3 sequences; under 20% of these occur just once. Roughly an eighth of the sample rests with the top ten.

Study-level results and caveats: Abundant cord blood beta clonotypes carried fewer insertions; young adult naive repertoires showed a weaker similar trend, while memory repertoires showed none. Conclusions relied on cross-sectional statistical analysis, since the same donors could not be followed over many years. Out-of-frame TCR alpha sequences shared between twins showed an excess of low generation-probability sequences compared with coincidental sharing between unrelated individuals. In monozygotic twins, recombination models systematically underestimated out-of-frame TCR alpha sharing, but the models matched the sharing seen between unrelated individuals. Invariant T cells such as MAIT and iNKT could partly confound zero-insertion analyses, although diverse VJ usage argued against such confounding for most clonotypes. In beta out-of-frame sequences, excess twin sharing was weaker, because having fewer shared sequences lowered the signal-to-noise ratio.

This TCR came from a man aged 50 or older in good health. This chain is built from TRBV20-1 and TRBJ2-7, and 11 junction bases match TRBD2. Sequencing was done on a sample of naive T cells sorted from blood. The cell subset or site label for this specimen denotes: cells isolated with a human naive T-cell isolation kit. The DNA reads TGCAGTGCTACTATCTCGGGACTAGCGGTCGAGCAGTACTTC. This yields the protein CSATISGLAVEQYF.